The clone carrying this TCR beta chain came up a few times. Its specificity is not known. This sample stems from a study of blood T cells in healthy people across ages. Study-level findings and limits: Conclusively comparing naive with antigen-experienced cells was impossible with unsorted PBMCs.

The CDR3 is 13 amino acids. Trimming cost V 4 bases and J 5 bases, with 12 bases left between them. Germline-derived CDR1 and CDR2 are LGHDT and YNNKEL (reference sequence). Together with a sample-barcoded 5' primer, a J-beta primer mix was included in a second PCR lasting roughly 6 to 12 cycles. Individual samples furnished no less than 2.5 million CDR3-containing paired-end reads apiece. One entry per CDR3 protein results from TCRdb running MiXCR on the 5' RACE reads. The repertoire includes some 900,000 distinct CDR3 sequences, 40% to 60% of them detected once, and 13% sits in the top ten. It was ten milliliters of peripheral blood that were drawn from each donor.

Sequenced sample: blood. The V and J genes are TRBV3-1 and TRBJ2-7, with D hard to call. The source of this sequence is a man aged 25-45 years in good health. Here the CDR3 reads CASSPSRTDEQYF. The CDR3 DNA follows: TGTGCCAGCAGCCCCTCTAGGACGGACGAGCAGTACTTC.